The rows below give T cell receptor beta chains drawn from one sample of a study of blood T cell repertoires in COVID-19. Profiling relied on immunoSEQ multiplex PCR, and the TCRdb table lists in-frame clones only, not all of them. The sample has some 190,000 clones; 84% are singletons. Sample: peripheral blood. The receptors were sampled from a human donor in a cohort sampled during active COVID-19. CDR3s include the opening cysteine and the closing phenylalanine or tryptophan. The D gene is left open where the match is weak. Rows may omit the clone size; those that give it use once, few, many or a size class.

J: TRBJ2-1
size: NA
V: TRBV7-9
D: TRBD2
CDR3: CASSFSETSGSYNEQFF
DNA: TGTGCCAGCAGCTTTTCGGAGACTAGCGGCTCCTACAATGAGCAGTTCTTC

J: TRBJ1-3
size: NA
V: TRBV7-8
D: NA
CDR3: CASSPTENTIYF
DNA: TGTGCCAGCAGCCCAACAGAAAACACCATATATTTT

J: TRBJ2-1
size: NA
V: TRBV29-1
D: TRBD2
CDR3: CSVAGGSSYNEQFF
DNA: TGCAGCGTTGCCGGCGGGAGCTCCTACAATGAGCAGTTCTTC

J: TRBJ1-1
size: NA
V: TRBV2
D: TRBD1
CDR3: CASSGGQGAVGEAFF
DNA: TGTGCCAGCAGTGGGGGGCAGGGGGCAGTTGGTGAAGCTTTCTTT

J: TRBJ1-3
size: few
V: TRBV5-4
D: NA
CDR3: CASSLALQDGNTIYF
DNA: TGTGCCAGCAGCTTGGCCTTACAGGACGGAAACACCATATATTTT

J: TRBJ1-5
size: NA
V: TRBV4-1
D: NA
CDR3: CASSQDGVIQPQHF
DNA: TGCGCCAGCAGCCAAGACGGAGTAATACAGCCCCAGCATTTT

J: TRBJ1-5
size: NA
V: TRBV9
D: TRBD1
CDR3: CASSPSRGLQPQHF
DNA: TGTGCCAGCAGCCCTTCCAGGGGGCTACAGCCCCAGCATTTT

J: TRBJ1-5
size: NA
V: TRBV19
D: NA
CDR3: CASSGSNNQPQHF
DNA: TGTGCCAGTAGTGGGAGCAACAATCAGCCCCAGCATTTT

J: TRBJ1-1
size: NA
V: TRBV29-1
D: NA
CDR3: CSAPNPRGFNTEAFF
DNA: TGCAGCGCCCCCAACCCCCGGGGGTTTAACACTGAAGCTTTCTTT

J: TRBJ1-5
size: NA
V: TRBV21-1
D: NA
CDR3: CASSKRTEADQPQHF
DNA: TGTGCCAGCAGCAAAAGGACTGAGGCGGATCAGCCCCAGCATTTT

J: TRBJ2-7
size: NA
V: TRBV6-2/TRBV6-3
D: TRBD2
CDR3: CASSYPPSGDYEQYF
DNA: TGTGCCAGCAGTTACCCCCCCAGCGGGGACTACGAGCAGTACTTC

J: TRBJ1-5
size: NA
V: TRBV7-2
D: NA
CDR3: CASSLGHPQPQHF
DNA: TGTGCCAGCAGCTTAGGACACCCTCAGCCCCAGCATTTT

J: TRBJ1-2
size: NA
V: TRBV15
D: NA
CDR3: CATDGIYGYTF
DNA: TGTGCCACCGACGGGATCTATGGCTACACCTTC

J: TRBJ1-4
size: NA
V: TRBV2
D: NA
CDR3: CASRAGGANEKLFF
DNA: TGTGCCAGCAGGGCGGGGGGGGCTAATGAAAAACTGTTTTTT

J: TRBJ1-2
size: few
V: TRBV5-5
D: NA
CDR3: CASSLARGGVAYGYTF
DNA: TGTGCCAGCAGCTTGGCACGCGGGGGGGTGGCCTATGGCTACACCTTC

J: TRBJ2-7
size: once
V: TRBV7-7
D: TRBD2
CDR3: CASSLASGSQYEQYF
DNA: TGTGCCAGCAGCTTAGCTAGCGGGAGCCAGTACGAGCAGTACTTC

J: TRBJ2-2
size: NA
V: TRBV4-1
D: TRBD1
CDR3: CASSGQGTSNTGELFF
DNA: TGCGCCAGCAGCGGACAGGGGACCTCGAACACCGGGGAGCTGTTTTTT

J: TRBJ1-5
size: NA
V: TRBV28
D: TRBD1
CDR3: CASSLWGGGGTDNQPQHF
DNA: TGTGCCAGCAGTTTATGGGGGGGAGGAGGGACAGATAATCAGCCCCAGCATTTT

J: TRBJ2-2
size: many
V: TRBV7-9
D: TRBD1
CDR3: CASAGQGRTGELFF
DNA: TGTGCCAGCGCCGGACAGGGGAGGACCGGGGAGCTGTTTTTT

J: TRBJ2-7
size: NA
V: TRBV7-2
D: NA
CDR3: CASSSVYEQYF
DNA: TGTGCCAGCAGCTCGGTCTACGAGCAGTACTTC

J: TRBJ2-3
size: NA
V: TRBV19
D: TRBD2
CDR3: CASSIPPGREGSTDTQYF
DNA: TGTGCCAGTAGTATCCCTCCGGGGAGGGAAGGGAGCACAGATACGCAGTATTTT

J: TRBJ1-1
size: NA
V: TRBV7-6
D: NA
CDR3: CASSFRIGQVNTEAFF
DNA: TGTGCCAGCAGCTTCCGCATTGGGCAAGTGAACACTGAAGCTTTCTTT

J: TRBJ1-2
size: NA
V: TRBV2
D: NA
CDR3: CASSVVSNYGYTF
DNA: TGTGCCAGCAGTGTTGTCAGTAACTATGGCTACACCTTC

J: TRBJ1-5
size: NA
V: TRBV24-1
D: TRBD1
CDR3: CATSDPGTGDSTQHF
DNA: TGTGCCACCAGTGACCCCGGGACAGGGGATTCTACCCAGCATTTT

J: TRBJ1-2
size: NA
V: TRBV27
D: TRBD1
CDR3: CASRGQGNYGYTF
DNA: TGTGCCAGCAGGGGACAGGGGAACTATGGCTACACCTTC

J: TRBJ2-7
size: NA
V: TRBV28
D: NA
CDR3: CASSPHSEQYF
DNA: TGTGCCAGCAGCCCCCACTCCGAGCAGTACTTC

J: TRBJ2-1
size: NA
V: TRBV29-1
D: TRBD2
CDR3: CSGSGTNLAGYNEQFF
DNA: TGCAGCGGGAGCGGGACCAATCTCGCAGGGTACAATGAGCAGTTCTTC

J: TRBJ2-2
size: NA
V: TRBV25-1
D: TRBD2
CDR3: CASRKGLAESPGELFF
DNA: TGTGCCAGCAGAAAAGGACTAGCGGAGTCGCCCGGGGAGCTGTTTTTT

J: TRBJ1-5
size: NA
V: TRBV2
D: NA
CDR3: CASSDVQSGQPQHF
DNA: TGTGCCAGCAGTGATGTCCAGTCGGGGCAGCCCCAGCATTTT

J: TRBJ2-3
size: NA
V: TRBV30
D: NA
CDR3: CAWSATLLRTDTQYF
DNA: TGTGCCTGGAGTGCAACACTACTACGCACAGATACGCAGTATTTT

J: TRBJ2-7
size: NA
V: TRBV5-1
D: NA
CDR3: CASSLVAGNLYEQYF
DNA: TGCGCCAGCAGCTTGGTGGCCGGGAATCTCTACGAGCAGTACTTC

J: TRBJ1-6
size: NA
V: TRBV5-1
D: NA
CDR3: CASSPTAGASSNSPLHF
DNA: TGCGCCAGCAGCCCGACGGCAGGGGCCTCCTCTAATTCACCCCTCCACTTT

J: TRBJ1-1
size: NA
V: TRBV29-1
D: TRBD1
CDR3: CSGTQGAGTEAFF
DNA: TGCAGCGGAACACAGGGGGCCGGCACTGAAGCTTTCTTT

J: TRBJ2-3
size: NA
V: TRBV5-1
D: NA
CDR3: CASSLSRWGTDTQYF
DNA: TGCGCCAGCAGCTTGAGCAGGTGGGGCACAGATACGCAGTATTTT